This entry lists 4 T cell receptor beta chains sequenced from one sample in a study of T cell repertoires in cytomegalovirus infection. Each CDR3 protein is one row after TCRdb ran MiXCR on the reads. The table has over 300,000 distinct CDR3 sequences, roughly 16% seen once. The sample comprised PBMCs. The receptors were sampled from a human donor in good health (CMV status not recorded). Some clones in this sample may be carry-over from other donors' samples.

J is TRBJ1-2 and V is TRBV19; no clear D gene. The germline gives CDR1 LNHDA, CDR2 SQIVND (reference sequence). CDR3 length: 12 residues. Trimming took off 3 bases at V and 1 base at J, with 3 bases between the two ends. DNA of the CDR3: TGTGCCAGTAGTATCTATAACTATGGCTACACCTTC. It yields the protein CASSIYNYGYTF.

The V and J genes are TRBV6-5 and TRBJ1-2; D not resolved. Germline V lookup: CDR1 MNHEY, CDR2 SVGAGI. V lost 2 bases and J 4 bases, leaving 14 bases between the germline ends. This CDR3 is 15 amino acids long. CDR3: CASSYGGGSGYGYTF. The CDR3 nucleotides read TGTGCCAGCAGTTACGGAGGAGGCTCCGGCTATGGCTACACCTTC.

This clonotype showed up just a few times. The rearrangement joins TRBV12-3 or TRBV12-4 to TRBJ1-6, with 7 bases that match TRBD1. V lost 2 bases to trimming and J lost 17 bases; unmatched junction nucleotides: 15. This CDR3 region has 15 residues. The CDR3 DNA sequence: TGTGCCAGCAGTTTATCTGGGACAGCCTTCACCGGGGTCCACTTT. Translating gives CASSLSGTAFTGVHF.

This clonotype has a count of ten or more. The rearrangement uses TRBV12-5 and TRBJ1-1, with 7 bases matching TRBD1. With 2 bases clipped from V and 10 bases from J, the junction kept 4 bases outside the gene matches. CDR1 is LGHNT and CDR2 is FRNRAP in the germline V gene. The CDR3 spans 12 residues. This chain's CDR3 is CASGLTGAGAFF. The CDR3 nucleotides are TGTGCTAGTGGTTTGACAGGGGCCGGAGCTTTCTTT.